The 15 T cell receptor beta chains given below trace back to one sample, sequenced in a study of shared clonotypes between healthy human individuals. CD45RO-negative, CCR7-selected cells formed the naive CD8 fraction, which excluded terminally differentiated effector memory CD45RA+ cells. Using immunoSEQ multiplex PCR, the repertoire was profiled, and TCRdb retains in-frame clones only, with some absent. The repertoire has hundreds of thousands of clones, 92% of them found once; the top ten carry 24%. The sample comprised naive CD8+ T cells sorted from blood. The source is a man aged 30-40 years in good health.

The chain couples TRBV15 to TRBJ2-3; D is undetermined. Germline V CDR1 and CDR2: LNHNV, YYDKDF (reference sequence). The CDR3 runs 16 residues. V dropped 3 bases and J dropped 0 bases, with 13 bases sitting between them. CDR3 sequence (DNA): TGTGCCACCAGCAGCCCACCTTTAACTAGCACAGATACGCAGTATTTT. Amino acid sequence: CATSSPPLTSTDTQYF.

The chain joins TRBV7-8 to TRBJ1-1; D gene uncertain. The CDR3 is made up of 16 amino acids. CDR1 and CDR2 (germline): SGHVS, FQNEAQ. Trimming cost V 3 bases and J 1 base, with 15 bases left between them. The DNA of the CDR3 is TGTGCCAGCAGCTTGGGAATAAAGGGAAAGAACACTGAAGCTTTCTTT. It translates to CASSLGIKGKNTEAFF. Full variable domain (missing parts from reference TRBV7-8 and TRBJ1-1): GAGVSQSPRYKVAKRGQDVALRCDPISGHVSLFWYQQALGQGPEFLTYFQNEAQLDKSGLPSDRFFAERPEGSVSTLKIQRTQQEDSAVYLCASSLGIKGKNTEAFFGQGTRLTVV.

This chain uses TRBV15 with TRBJ2-5; TRBD2 matches 10 bases. The CDR3 spans 17 residues. The ends lost 1 base at V and 5 bases at J; junction bases unmatched: 10. The V gene's germline CDR1 is LNHNV and CDR2 YYDKDF (reference sequence). The CDR3, as DNA: TGTGCCACCAGCAGAGGGGGGGCTAGCGGGAGTCGTGAGACCCAGTACTTC. Protein product: CATSRGGASGSRETQYF.

V is TRBV27 and J is TRBJ1-1; 9 positions agree with TRBD1. After removal of 2 bases from V and 5 bases from J, the junction contained 6 bases not matched to a gene. The CDR3 length is 15 residues. Germline CDR1 reads MNHEY; CDR2 reads SMNVEV (reference sequence). Written as DNA, the CDR3 is TGTGCCAGCAGTTTAGCCCGGACAGGGGTGACTGAAGCTTTCTTT. Protein sequence: CASSLARTGVTEAFF.

The chain combines TRBV11-2 with TRBJ2-5; D ambiguous. The CDR3 is made up of 13 amino acids. V lost 4 bases and J 5 bases, leaving 11 bases between the germline ends. The germline V gene encodes CDR1 SGHAT and CDR2 FQNNGV. This chain's CDR3 is CASSSAGWETQYF. DNA for the CDR3: TGTGCCAGCAGCTCCGCTGGGTGGGAGACCCAGTACTTC.

The chain employs TRBV6-5 and TRBJ2-3, with TRBD2 as a possible D gene (6 bases). Germline V gene sequence: CDR1 MNHEY, CDR2 SVGAGI. This CDR3 spans 14 amino acids. Trimming took off 7 bases at V and 3 bases at J, with 14 bases between the two ends. CDR3 bases: TGTGCCAGCACCGGGGTCGGGGGAACAGATACGCAGTATTTT. This sequence encodes CASTGVGGTDTQYF.

This clone was picked up one time. The V call is TRBV15, the J call TRBJ1-5, with TRBD1 matching over 9 bases. Trimming took 4 bases from V and 4 from J; bases not matched to a gene: 14. CDR1 and CDR2 (germline): LNHNV, YYDKDF (reference sequence). There are 18 residues in the CDR3. The CDR3 region has the DNA TGTGCCACCAGCACTTCGGGACAGGGTTTTTTCGGGAATCAGCCCCAGCATTTT. Protein: CATSTSGQGFFGNQPQHF.

Points on this clone: The sample holds other DNA sequences that translate to the same CDR3. V and J are TRBV27 and TRBJ2-1; D is undetermined. CDR1 and CDR2 (germline): MNHEY, SMNVEV (reference sequence). The CDR3 is made up of 12 amino acids. With 2 bases removed from V and 8 bases from J, the gap between germline ends came to 7 bases. CDR3 sequence reads: CASSLGGDEQFF. CDR3 in DNA: TGTGCCAGCAGTTTAGGTGGCGATGAGCAGTTCTTC.

The chain recombines TRBV19 with TRBJ2-7; D might be TRBD1 (5 bases). The length of the CDR3 is 12 residues. Between the trimmed V and J ends, which lost 5 bases and 5 bases, there was a span of 10 bases. In germline, CDR1 is LNHDA, CDR2 SQIVND (reference sequence). The CDR3 nucleotides are TGTGCCAGTAGTCAGGGTTTCCACGAGCAGTACTTC. It encodes CASSQGFHEQYF.

The chain combines TRBV29-1 with TRBJ2-1, with 10 bases matching TRBD2. CDR1 is SQVTM, CDR2 ANQGSEA, per germline. The CDR3 is made up of 14 amino acids. Germline trimming cut 8 bases from V and 9 bases from J; bases unmatched to any gene: 13. The chain's CDR3 is CSCPLSGRVSEQFF. For the CDR3, the DNA is TGCAGCTGCCCCTTAAGCGGGAGGGTTAGTGAGCAGTTCTTC.

The genes are TRBV6-6 and TRBJ2-7; D not certain. CDR3 length equals 15 residues. CDR1 MNHNY and CDR2 SVGAGI come from the germline V gene (reference sequence). Trimming took 6 bases from V and 7 from J, leaving 22 bases between them. This chain's CDR3 is CASSPIVKDWGEQYF. The CDR3 nucleotides read TGTGCCAGCAGCCCCATCGTCAAGGATTGGGGAGAGCAGTACTTC.

The chain recombines TRBV25-1 with TRBJ2-7, with TRBD1 matching over 9 bases. CDR1 is MGHDK, CDR2 SYGVNS, per germline. There are 16 residues in the CDR3. V shed 4 bases, J shed 0 bases, and the junction held 7 bases outside the gene matches. CDR3 DNA sequence: TGTGCCAGCAGTGCAATGGGACAGGGACGCTCCTACGAGCAGTACTTC. Encoded protein: CASSAMGQGRSYEQYF.

This chain links TRBV7-9 with TRBJ1-4, with D possibly being TRBD1 (6 bases). The V and J ends lost 5 bases and 5 bases respectively, with 18 bases between them. CDR3 size: 16 residues. CDR1 and CDR2 from the germline V gene are SEHNR and FQNEAQ (reference sequence). CDR3 region: CASSEIKDRINEKLFF. In nucleotides, the CDR3 is TGTGCCAGCAGCGAAATAAAAGACAGGATCAATGAAAAACTGTTTTTT.

This sequence joins TRBV6-1 and TRBJ2-1; weak D call: TRBD2 (6 bases). The germline gives CDR1 MNHNS, CDR2 SASEGT. The CDR3 is 14 amino acids. V lost 4 bases and J 5 bases, leaving 12 bases between the germline ends. The CDR3 sequence is CASSGLEGHNEQFF. The CDR3 bases are TGTGCCAGCAGTGGACTAGAAGGCCACAATGAGCAGTTCTTC.

The J gene is TRBJ2-2, the V gene TRBV7-2; 8 nucleotides align to TRBD1. There are 16 residues in the CDR3. The germline gives CDR1 SGHTA, CDR2 FQGNSA. V gave up 7 bases and J gave up 1 base; unmatched junction bases: 8. The CDR3 region is CASKSTGGLNTGELFF. Written as DNA, the CDR3 is TGTGCCAGCAAGAGTACAGGGGGGTTGAACACCGGGGAGCTGTTTTTT.